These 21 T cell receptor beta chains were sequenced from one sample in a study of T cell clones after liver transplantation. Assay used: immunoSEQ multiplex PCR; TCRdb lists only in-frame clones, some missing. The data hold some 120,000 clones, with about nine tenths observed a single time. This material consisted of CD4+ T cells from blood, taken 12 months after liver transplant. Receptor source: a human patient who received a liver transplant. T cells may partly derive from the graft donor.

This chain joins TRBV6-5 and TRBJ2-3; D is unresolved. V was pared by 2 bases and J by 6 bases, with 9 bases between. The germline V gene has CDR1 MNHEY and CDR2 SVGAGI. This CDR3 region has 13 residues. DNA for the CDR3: TGTGCCAGCAGTTACACGTTCGGGGATACGCAGTATTTT. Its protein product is CASSYTFGDTQYF.

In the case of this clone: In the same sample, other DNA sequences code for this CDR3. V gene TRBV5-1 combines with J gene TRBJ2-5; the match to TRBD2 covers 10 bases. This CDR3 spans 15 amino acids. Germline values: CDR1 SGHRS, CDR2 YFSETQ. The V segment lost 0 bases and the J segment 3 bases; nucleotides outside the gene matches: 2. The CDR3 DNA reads TGCGCCAGCAGCTTGGGACTAGCGGGTAAAGAGACCCAGTACTTC. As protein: CASSLGLAGKETQYF. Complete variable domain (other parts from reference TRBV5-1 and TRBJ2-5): KAGVTQTPRYLIKTRGQQVTLSCSPISGHRSVSWYQQTPGQGLQFLFEYFSETQRNKGNFPGRFSGRQFSNSRSEMNVSTLELGDSALYLCASSLGLAGKETQYFGPGTRLLVL.

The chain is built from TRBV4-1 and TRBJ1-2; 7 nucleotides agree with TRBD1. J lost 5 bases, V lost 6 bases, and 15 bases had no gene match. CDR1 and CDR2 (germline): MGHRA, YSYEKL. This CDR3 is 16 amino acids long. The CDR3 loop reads CASRPTRAQGNYGYTF. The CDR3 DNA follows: TGCGCCAGCAGGCCAACCCGGGCACAGGGGAATTATGGCTACACCTTC.

The DNA of the CDR3 is TGTGCCTGGGGGACCGGGGCAGGAAATGAAGCTTTCTTT. Residues: CAWGTGAGNEAFF. V and J are TRBV30 and TRBJ1-1; D possibly corresponds to TRBD1 (5 bases). The CDR3 sequence is 13 residues long. V was trimmed by 5 bases and J by 7 bases, leaving 17 bases between them. From germline, CDR1 is GTSNPN and CDR2 SVGIG (reference sequence). Drawing the rest from reference TRBV30 and TRBJ1-1, the complete variable domain is SQTIHQWPATLVQPVGSPLSLECTVEGTSNPNLYWYRQAAGRGLQLLFYSVGIGQISSEVPQNLSASRPQDRQFILSSKKLLLSDSGFYLCAWGTGAGNEAFFGQGTRLTVV.

The CDR3 is CASSPSGWSNQPQHF. The CDR3 region has the DNA TGTGCCAGCAGTCCCTCCGGTTGGAGCAATCAGCCCCAGCATTTT. This sequence joins TRBV6-6 and TRBJ1-5; no firm D call. With 5 bases removed from V and 1 base from J, the gap between germline ends came to 12 bases. The CDR3 totals 15 residues. The V gene's germline CDR1 is MNHNY and CDR2 SVGAGI (reference sequence).

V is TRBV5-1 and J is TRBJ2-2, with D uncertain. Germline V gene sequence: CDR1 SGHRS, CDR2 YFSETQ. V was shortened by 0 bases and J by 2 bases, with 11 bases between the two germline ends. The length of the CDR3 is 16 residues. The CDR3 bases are TGCGCCAGCAGCTTGGCCGCAGCGTTAAACACCGGGGAGCTGTTTTTT. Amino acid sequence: CASSLAAALNTGELFF.

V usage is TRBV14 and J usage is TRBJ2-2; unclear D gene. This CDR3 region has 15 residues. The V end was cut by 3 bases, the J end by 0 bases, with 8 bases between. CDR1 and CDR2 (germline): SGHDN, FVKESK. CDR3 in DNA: TGTGCCAGCAGCCAGGGCTGGCCGAACACCGGGGAGCTGTTTTTT. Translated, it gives CASSQGWPNTGELFF.

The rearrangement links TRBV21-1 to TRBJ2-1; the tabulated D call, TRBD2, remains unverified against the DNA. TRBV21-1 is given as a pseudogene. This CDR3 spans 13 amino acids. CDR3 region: CASSNQREPGQFF. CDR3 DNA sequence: TGTGCCAGCAGCAACCAGCGCGAGCCCGGGCAGTTCTTC.

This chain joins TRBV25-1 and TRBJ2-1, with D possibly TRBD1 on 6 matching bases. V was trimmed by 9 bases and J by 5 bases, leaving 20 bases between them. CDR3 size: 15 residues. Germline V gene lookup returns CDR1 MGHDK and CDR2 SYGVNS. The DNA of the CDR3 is TGTGCCAGTGAGGATGCCGGGACATTTCACAATGAGCAGTTCTTC. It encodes CASEDAGTFHNEQFF.

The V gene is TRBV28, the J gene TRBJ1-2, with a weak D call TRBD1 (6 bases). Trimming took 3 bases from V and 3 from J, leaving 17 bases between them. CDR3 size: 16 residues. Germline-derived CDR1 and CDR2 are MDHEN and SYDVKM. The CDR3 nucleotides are TGTGCCAGCAGTTTTGAGGGGGGTGGTTCAGACTATGGCTACACCTTC. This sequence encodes CASSFEGGGSDYGYTF.

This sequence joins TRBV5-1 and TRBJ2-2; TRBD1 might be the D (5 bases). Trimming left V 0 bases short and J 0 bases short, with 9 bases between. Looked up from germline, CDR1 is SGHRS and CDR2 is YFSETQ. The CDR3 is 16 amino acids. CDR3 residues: CASSLGGTTNTGELFF. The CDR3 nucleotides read TGCGCCAGCAGCTTGGGGGGCACGACGAACACCGGGGAGCTGTTTTTT.

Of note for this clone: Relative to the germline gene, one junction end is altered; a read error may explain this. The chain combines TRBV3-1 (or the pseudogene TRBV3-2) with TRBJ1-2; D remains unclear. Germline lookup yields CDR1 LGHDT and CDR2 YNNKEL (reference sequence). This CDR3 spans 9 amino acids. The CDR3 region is CVKAALARF. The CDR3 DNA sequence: TGTGTGAAGGCTGCGCTCGCCAGATTC.

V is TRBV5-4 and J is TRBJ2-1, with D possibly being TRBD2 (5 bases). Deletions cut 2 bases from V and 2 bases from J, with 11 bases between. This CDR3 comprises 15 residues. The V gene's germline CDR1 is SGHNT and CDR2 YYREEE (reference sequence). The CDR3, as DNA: TGTGCCAGCAGCTTTCAAAACGGGGCCTACAATGAGCAGTTCTTC. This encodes CASSFQNGAYNEQFF.

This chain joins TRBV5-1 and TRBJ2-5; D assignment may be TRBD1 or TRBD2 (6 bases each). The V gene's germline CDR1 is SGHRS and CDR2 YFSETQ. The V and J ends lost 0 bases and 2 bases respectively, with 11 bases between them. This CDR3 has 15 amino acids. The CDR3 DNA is TGCGCCAGCAGCTTGGAGGGGGGACCTCAAGAGACCCAGTACTTC. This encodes CASSLEGGPQETQYF.

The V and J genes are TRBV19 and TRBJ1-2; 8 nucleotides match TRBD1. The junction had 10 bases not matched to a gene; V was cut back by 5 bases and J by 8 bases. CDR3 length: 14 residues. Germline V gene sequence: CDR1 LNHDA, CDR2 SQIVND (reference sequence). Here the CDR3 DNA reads TGTGCCAGTAGTTCTTCGCAGGGGGCGATCGGCTACACCTTC. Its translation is CASSSSQGAIGYTF.

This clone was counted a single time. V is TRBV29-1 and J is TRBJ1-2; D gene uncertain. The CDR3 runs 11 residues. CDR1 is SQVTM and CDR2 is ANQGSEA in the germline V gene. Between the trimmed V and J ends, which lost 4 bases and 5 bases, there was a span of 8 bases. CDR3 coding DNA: TGCAGCGTTGTAATAGGGTATGGCTACACCTTC. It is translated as CSVVIGYGYTF.

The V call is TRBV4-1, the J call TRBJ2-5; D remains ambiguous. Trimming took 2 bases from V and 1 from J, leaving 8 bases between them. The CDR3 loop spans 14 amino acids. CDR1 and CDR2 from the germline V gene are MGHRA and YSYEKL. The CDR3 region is CASSQNGFQETQYF. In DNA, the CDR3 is TGCGCCAGCAGCCAAAACGGATTCCAAGAGACCCAGTACTTC.

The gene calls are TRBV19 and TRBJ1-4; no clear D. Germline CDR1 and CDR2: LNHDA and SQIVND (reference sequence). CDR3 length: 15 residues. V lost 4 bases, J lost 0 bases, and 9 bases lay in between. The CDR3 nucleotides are TGTGCCAGTAGTACATATCAAGCAACTAATGAAAAACTGTTTTTT. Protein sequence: CASSTYQATNEKLFF.

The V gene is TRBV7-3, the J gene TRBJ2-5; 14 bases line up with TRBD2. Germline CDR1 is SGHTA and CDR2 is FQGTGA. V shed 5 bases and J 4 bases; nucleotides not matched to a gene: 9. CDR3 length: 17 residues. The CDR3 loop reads CASSPGGLAGVRETQYF. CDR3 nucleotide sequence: TGTGCCAGCAGCCCGGGGGGACTAGCGGGAGTGAGAGAGACCCAGTACTTC.

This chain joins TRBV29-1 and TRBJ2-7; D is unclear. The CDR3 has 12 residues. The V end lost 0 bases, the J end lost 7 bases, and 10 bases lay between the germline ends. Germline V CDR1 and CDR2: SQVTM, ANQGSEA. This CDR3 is CSVEELIGEQYF. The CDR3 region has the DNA TGCAGCGTTGAAGAATTGATCGGGGAGCAGTACTTC.

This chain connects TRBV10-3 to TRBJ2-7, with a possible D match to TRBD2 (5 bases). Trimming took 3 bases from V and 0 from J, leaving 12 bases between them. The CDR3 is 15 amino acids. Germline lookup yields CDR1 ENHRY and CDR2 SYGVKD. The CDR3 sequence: CAISERGSSSYEQYF. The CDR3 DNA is TGTGCCATCAGTGAACGAGGGTCGAGCTCCTACGAGCAGTACTTC.